The 20 T cell receptor beta chains presented below share a single source sample, sequenced in a study of CD8+ T cells in alopecia areata. In each case, RNA was isolated and then reverse transcribed into cDNA as the sequencing template. Profiling relied on immunoSEQ multiplex PCR, and the TCRdb table lists in-frame clones only, not all of them. The data hold approximately 110,000 clones, with around 54% observed a single time. Noted treatment: oral pan-JAK inhibitor, 5-10 mg twice daily. Here the sequenced sample was CD4+ T cells sorted from blood, taken at week 24, from a patient treated with tofacitinib. The receptors were gathered from a human donor with alopecia areata.

This sequence joins TRBV5-6 and TRBJ1-2, with TRBD1 identical over 7 bases. V lost 6 bases and J lost 2; bases outside the gene matches: 7. This CDR3 is built from 14 residues. CDR1 and CDR2 (germline): SGHDT, YYEEEE. CDR3 residues: CASTQGGINYGYTF. CDR3 DNA sequence: TGTGCCAGCACCCAGGGGGGGATAAACTATGGCTACACCTTC.

This clone turned up a few times. The chain links TRBV29-1 to TRBJ1-2; 10 bases match TRBD1. CDR3 length: 12 residues. J lost 4 bases, V lost 4 bases, and 0 bases had no gene match. The germline V gene encodes CDR1 SQVTM and CDR2 ANQGSEA. CDR3 loop: CSVGTGGYGYTF. DNA of the CDR3: TGCAGCGTTGGGACAGGGGGCTATGGCTACACCTTC.

The gene calls are TRBV29-1 and TRBJ1-5; D unclear. Trimming removed 6 bases from V and 2 bases from J, with 8 bases in between. The CDR3 covers 12 residues. Germline V gives CDR1 SQVTM, CDR2 ANQGSEA. The CDR3 protein is CSVREGNQPQHF. In DNA, the CDR3 is TGCAGCGTGCGGGAGGGCAATCAGCCCCAGCATTTT.

This chain links TRBV5-1 with TRBJ2-5; D gene ambiguous. The CDR3 has 14 amino acids. V was trimmed by 2 bases and J by 4 bases, leaving 12 bases between them. CDR1 and CDR2 (germline): SGHRS, YFSETQ. The CDR3 reads CASSLAPVGETQYF. The CDR3 region has the DNA TGCGCCAGCAGCTTAGCACCTGTGGGAGAGACCCAGTACTTC.

The chain has TRBV7-2 and TRBJ2-2, with TRBD1 matching over 7 bases. The V segment lost 5 bases and the J segment 1 base; nucleotides outside the gene matches: 10. Germline CDR1 and CDR2: SGHTA and FQGNSA. This CDR3 spans 17 amino acids. CDR3 DNA: TGTGCCAGCAGCCCAGCGACAGGGCCACTGAACACCGGGGAGCTGTTTTTT. Protein: CASSPATGPLNTGELFF.

The chain employs TRBV20-1 and TRBJ2-3; TRBD1 is a possible D gene (5 bases). V was pared by 3 bases and J by 9 bases, with 10 bases between. CDR3 length equals 11 residues. Per germline, CDR1 DFQATT and CDR2 SNEGSKA (reference sequence). CDR3 residues: CSASDGQTQYF. CDR3 nucleotides: TGCAGTGCTAGTGACGGACAAACGCAGTATTTT.

V usage is TRBV29-1 and J usage is TRBJ2-5; 8 positions match TRBD1. Unmatched junction bases numbered 4, after V lost 5 bases and J lost 5 bases. Germline CDR1 is SQVTM and CDR2 is ANQGSEA. There are 12 residues in the CDR3. The CDR3 reads CSVTRQGETQYF. Here the CDR3 DNA reads TGCAGCGTTACCAGACAGGGGGAGACCCAGTACTTC.

V and J are TRBV5-1 and TRBJ2-6; D not resolved. V was clipped by 3 bases and J by 2 bases, with 15 bases between them. The CDR3 runs to 17 residues. Germline CDR1 and CDR2: SGHRS and YFSETQ. The CDR3 loop is CASSWMFGPTGANVLTF. CDR3 bases: TGCGCCAGCAGCTGGATGTTCGGGCCGACTGGGGCCAACGTCCTGACTTTC.

This clone occurred many times. The chain couples TRBV2 to TRBJ1-6; 7 bases fit TRBD1. This CDR3 spans 14 amino acids. The V segment lost 5 bases and the J segment 14 bases; nucleotides outside the gene matches: 12. CDR1 and CDR2 (germline): SNHLY, FYNNEI. The CDR3 nucleotides read TGTGCCAGCAGTTACTATGGACAGGAGGGGGCCCTCCACTTT. It encodes CASSYYGQEGALHF.

This CDR3 reads CASSVGGRHTGELFF. DNA of the CDR3: TGTGCCAGCAGCGTGGGGGGAAGGCACACCGGGGAGCTGTTTTTT. The rearrangement joins TRBV11-3 to TRBJ2-2, with D tentatively TRBD2 (6 bases). The CDR3 is 15 residues long. In germline, CDR1 is SGHNT, CDR2 YENEEA. Trimming shortened V by 5 bases and J by 3 bases, and 13 bases separated the two germline ends.

V gene TRBV4-2 combines with J gene TRBJ2-3, with 12 bases that match TRBD2. Germline V gene data show CDR1 as LGHNA and CDR2 as YNFKEQ. The junction had 3 bases not matched to a gene; V was cut back by 2 bases and J by 6 bases. There are 15 residues in the CDR3. The DNA for the CDR3 is TGTGCCAGCAGCCAACAGGGACTAGCGGGCGATACGCAGTATTTT. It encodes CASSQQGLAGDTQYF.

The CDR3 nucleotides read TGTGCCAGCAGTCTATACAATGAGCAGTTCTTC. As protein: CASSLYNEQFF. The chain combines TRBV2 with TRBJ2-1, with no clear D. CDR1 and CDR2 from the germline V gene are SNHLY and FYNNEI. This CDR3 comprises 11 residues. Trimming stripped 5 bases from V and 4 bases from J, with 3 bases between.

As regards this clone: Other DNA sequences in this specimen translate into the identical CDR3. The chain uses TRBV7-2 and TRBJ1-5, with 7 nucleotides matching TRBD1. CDR1 is SGHTA and CDR2 is FQGNSA in the germline V gene. The CDR3 runs to 14 residues. V lost 1 base and J lost 7; bases outside the gene matches: 4. CDR3 amino acids: CASSLGQGGQPQHF. For the CDR3, the DNA is TGTGCCAGCAGCTTAGGACAGGGCGGCCAGCCCCAGCATTTT.

The chain combines TRBV2 with TRBJ1-1, with D maybe TRBD1 (5 bases). In germline, CDR1 is SNHLY, CDR2 FYNNEI. CDR3 size: 12 residues. Between the trimmed V and J ends, which lost 2 bases and 8 bases, there was a span of 9 bases. The CDR3 spells CASSESRVEAFF. DNA of the CDR3: TGTGCCAGCAGTGAATCCAGGGTGGAAGCTTTCTTT.

The chain has TRBV7-8 and TRBJ1-1, with 7 positions matching TRBD1. The germline gives CDR1 SGHVS, CDR2 FQNEAQ. Losses at the gene ends were 6 bases for V and 1 base for J; bases not matched to a gene: 2. There are 13 residues in the CDR3. CDR3 amino acids: CASRRTGNTEAFF. In DNA, the CDR3 is TGTGCCAGCAGACGGACAGGGAACACTGAAGCTTTCTTT.

The V call is TRBV2, the J call TRBJ2-7, with D perhaps TRBD1 or TRBD2 (5 bases each). V was cut by 4 bases and J by 6 bases, with 16 bases left in between. The germline V gene has CDR1 SNHLY and CDR2 FYNNEI. The CDR3 is 14 amino acids. The CDR3 spells CASSGGDGGFEQYF. CDR3 in DNA: TGTGCCAGCAGTGGGGGCGACGGCGGGTTCGAGCAGTACTTC.

The chain couples TRBV19 to TRBJ1-5; 9 nucleotides align to TRBD1. Germline CDR1 reads LNHDA; CDR2 reads SQIVND (reference sequence). The V and J ends lost 5 bases and 2 bases, in that order; junction bases with no gene match: 7. The CDR3 is 16 residues long. DNA for the CDR3: TGTGCCAGTAGTGCACAGGGGGCGCGGGGCAATCAGCCCCAGCATTTT. This translates into CASSAQGARGNQPQHF.

The sample holds a few counts of this clone. V is TRBV19 and J is TRBJ1-3; weak D call: TRBD1 (6 bases). The germline V and J ends were trimmed by 5 bases and 3 bases, with 17 bases remaining between them. Germline V lookup: CDR1 LNHDA, CDR2 SQIVND (reference sequence). The CDR3 has 16 residues. The CDR3 DNA reads TGTGCCAGTAGTTCCTCTTACGGGACATTTGGAAACACCATATATTTT. This sequence encodes CASSSSYGTFGNTIYF.

This clone was counted a few times. The chain carries TRBV7-2 and TRBJ1-1, with D hard to call. This CDR3 is 13 amino acids long. Trimming removed 7 bases at V and 0 bases at J, with 9 bases between. Germline V gene sequence: CDR1 SGHTA, CDR2 FQGNSA. The CDR3, as DNA: TGTGCCAGCACCCTAGGGATGAACACTGAAGCTTTCTTT. Protein product: CASTLGMNTEAFF.

The table lists this clone with a few counts. J is TRBJ2-7 and V is TRBV18, with 8 nucleotides matching TRBD2. From germline, CDR1 is KGHSH and CDR2 LQKENI. The J segment lost 6 bases and the V segment lost 3 bases, leaving 13 bases of the junction unmatched. This CDR3 is 16 amino acids long. CDR3 DNA sequence: TGTGCCAGCTCACCCTCAAGCTGGCGGGGGGCCTCCGAGCAGTACTTC. This codes for CASSPSSWRGASEQYF.